This is a list of T cell receptor beta chains from one sample in a study of T cells after somatic rescue of genetic block. The assay was immunoSEQ multiplex PCR, and TCRdb's table has in-frame clones only and misses some. The table includes 12,000 or so clones, approximately 74% detected once. Sequencing was performed on peripheral blood mononuclear cells (PBMCs). All receptors derive from a boy younger than 18. CDR3s include the opening cysteine and the closing phenylalanine or tryptophan.

>TRBV7-6|TRBJ2-7
CASSLGVTPNLYEQYF
>TRBV23-1|TRBJ2-7
CASSQSASGSYEQYF
>TRBV5-1|TRBJ1-1
CASSLAEGGEVEAFF
>TRBV6-5|TRBJ2-2
CASSSWGNTGELFF
>TRBV7-6|TRBJ1-2
CASSLALGGTYGYTF
>TRBV21-1|TRBJ2-2
CASIPWYRMFTGELFF
>TRBV5-1|TRBJ2-3
CASSLGGTSTDTQYF
>TRBV6-6|TRBJ2-2
CASGGRERTGELFF
>TRBV5-4|TRBJ2-5
CASSFLGLLNQETQYF
>TRBV6-1|TRBJ1-2
CASSRVGGYTF
>TRBV9|TRBJ2-3
CASSVAGTSGGADTQYF